This TCR beta chain comes out of a study of blood T cell repertoires in COVID-19. Overall study context: The origin of the acute and convalescent COVID-19 samples was the United States, Italy and Spain. In each case, the material was cDNA or gDNA derived from T cells, B-cell-depleted T cells, or PBMCs.

The germline gives CDR1 SGHNT, CDR2 YENEEA. With 4 bases clipped from V and 2 bases from J, the junction kept 13 bases outside the gene matches. This CDR3 is built from 18 residues. Per the study methods: Reference gene primer amplification yielded estimated nucleated cell counts. Produced via immunoSEQ multiplex PCR; TCRdb's table is partial and in-frame only. V, J and clone size are taken as reported in that table, and D and trimming were inferred from the DNA itself. The sample holds hundreds of thousands of clones, approximately 91% seen once. The clonotype was recovered from a woman aged 40 to 50 who had recovered from COVID-19. Input material: peripheral blood. The chain is built from TRBV11-3 and TRBJ2-3; 9 nucleotides align to TRBD2. CDR3 nucleotides: TGTGCCAGCAGCTCAGGACTAGCGAAAGGAGCACTCACAGATACGCAGTATTTT. Its protein product is CASSSGLAKGALTDTQYF.